The clone carrying this TCR beta chain has a single count. Its antigen is currently unknown. This specimen belongs to a study of shared clonotypes between healthy human individuals. Whole-study context: Per donor, three plates held CD4 naive cells, three held CD4 memory, two held CD8 naive and one held CD8 memory.

Study-level points and caveats: Non-shared clonotypes showed lower generation probabilities than clonotypes common to all four donors.

Repertoires were generated with immunoSEQ multiplex PCR, while TCRdb's copy carries only in-frame clones and drops some. The data contain approximately 2.5 million clones, roughly 93% of them singletons. CDR3 length: 15 amino acids. Germline-derived CDR1 and CDR2 are ENHRY and SYGVKD. The V gene end was trimmed by 7 bases and the J gene end by 5 bases; junction bases not matched to a gene: 10. The sequencing input was naive CD4+ T cells from PBMCs. The subset: CD45RA+ positively selected. V usage is TRBV10-3 and J usage is TRBJ2-3; 9 bases map to TRBD2. The sequence derives from a man between 18 and 35 years old in good health. Some clones in this sample may be carry-over from other donors' samples. The CDR3 sequence: CAIKTREGPIDTQYF. CDR3 DNA sequence: TGTGCCATCAAAACGCGGGAGGGCCCTATAGATACGCAGTATTTT.